This T cell receptor (beta chain) was obtained from a study of T cell responses to AZD1222 COVID-19 vaccine. TCRdb keeps only in-frame clones here, not all; method: immunoSEQ multiplex PCR. The table lists about 100,000 clones, more than 85% of them singletons. The germline V gene encodes CDR1 MGHDK and CDR2 SYGVNS. V shed 7 bases and J shed 9 bases, with 16 bases lying between them. The CDR3 has 14 residues. The sequence was collected from an adult in good health. Specimen: peripheral blood, collected on day 0 of AZD1222 vaccination. V is TRBV25-1 and J is TRBJ1-6; TRBD1 is a possible D gene (6 bases). In DNA, the CDR3 is TGTGCCAGCACCCAACAGGGTTTAGGTTCACCCCTCCACTTT. It translates to CASTQQGLGSPLHF.